This is a list of T cell receptor beta chains from one sample in a study of blood T cells in healthy people across ages. TCRdb redid the calling of the 5' RACE reads with MiXCR, one entry per CDR3 protein. The data contain roughly 1,000,000 distinct CDR3 sequences, around 25% of them singletons. These data were likewise used in another study, on T cells of mothers and their children.

Sequenced: blood. The receptors here all came from a girl aged 2 to 9 in good health. Both conserved end residues are part of each CDR3. A D gene is named only where the DNA matches it firmly. For some rows the clone size is stated as once, few or many, or as a class when expanded; others skip it.

.	TRBV29-1	14	TRBJ1-2	.	TGCAGCGTTGATGTCCAGGGAGCTAACTATGGCTACACCTTC	CSVDVQGANYGYTF
TRBD2	TRBV7-9	15	TRBJ2-4	few	TGTGCCAGCAGCTTAGATGGACTAGGGTTGAACATTCAGTACTTC	CASSLDGLGLNIQYF
.	TRBV7-9	15	TRBJ1-4	.	TGCGCCAGCAGCCTCCGAGGGGTCTATAATGAAAAACTGTTTTTT	CASSLRGVYNEKLFF
TRBD2	TRBV7-2	15	TRBJ2-3	many	TGTGCCAGCAGCTTAATAGCGGGAGGGGCAGATACGCAGTATTTT	CASSLIAGGADTQYF
.	TRBV12-3/TRBV12-4	13	TRBJ2-7	few	TGTGCCAGCAGTGAAGGGACACCCTACGAGCAGTACTTC	CASSEGTPYEQYF
.	TRBV5-5	14	TRBJ2-1	few	TGTGCCAGCAGCTTAGTAGCGGACTACAATGAGCAGTTCTTC	CASSLVADYNEQFF
.	TRBV28	15	TRBJ1-2	few	TGTGCCAGCAGTTCCTCAGGGGCAGCTAACTATGGCTACACCTTC	CASSSSGAANYGYTF
.	TRBV6-7	15	TRBJ1-1	few	TGTGCCAGCAGGGGACCCTCCATGCTAGACACTGAAGCTTTCTTT	CASRGPSMLDTEAFF
.	TRBV7-2	15	TRBJ1-5	few	TGTGCCAGCAGCTTAGGTGGCGTCGGCAATCAGCCCCAGCATTTT	CASSLGGVGNQPQHF
.	TRBV12-3/TRBV12-4	14	TRBJ2-3	few	TGTGCCAGCAGTTTAGAGACTGGTCCAGATACGCAGTATTTT	CASSLETGPDTQYF
TRBD2	TRBV29-1	14	TRBJ2-5	many	TGCAGCGTGCAGGGCGGGAGTGTACGGGAGACCCAGTACTTC	CSVQGGSVRETQYF
TRBD2	TRBV20-1	17	TRBJ2-7	.	TGCAGTGCTAGAGAGAAAGGACTAGCGGGCTTTACCTACGAGCAGTACTTC	CSAREKGLAGFTYEQYF
TRBD1	TRBV11-3	16	TRBJ2-7	.	TGTGCCAGCAGCGCCACCGGGACAGGACTTTCCTACGAGCAGTACTTC	CASSATGTGLSYEQYF
.	TRBV10-3	14	TRBJ2-1	few	TGTGCCATCCTAGCGACCCTCCGGGGAAATGAGCAGTTCTTC	CAILATLRGNEQFF
TRBD1	TRBV2	15	TRBJ2-5	.	TGTGCCAGCCTACTCCCTACAGGGGGGCGGGAGACCCAGTACTTC	CASLLPTGGRETQYF
.	TRBV29-1	15	TRBJ2-1	few	TGCAGCGTCTCCCTTGACGCGGGGAACCCCAATGAGCAGTTCTTC	CSVSLDAGNPNEQFF
.	TRBV29-1	11	TRBJ1-1	few	TGCAGCGTTGGGGAGAACACTGAAGCTTTCTTT	CSVGENTEAFF
.	TRBV12-3/TRBV12-4	13	TRBJ2-3	few	TGTGCCAGCAGTTTAAACCTCCCAGATACGCAGTATTTT	CASSLNLPDTQYF
.	TRBV25-1	14	TRBJ2-5	few	TGTGCCAGCAGTGAATCCGGGGTGGCAGAGACCCAGTACTTC	CASSESGVAETQYF
.	TRBV29-1	12	TRBJ2-5	few	TGCAGCGGCGGAGGAGCGCAAGAGACCCAGTACTTC	CSGGGAQETQYF
TRBD1	TRBV11-3	18	TRBJ2-3	few	TGTGCCAGCAGCCCCCGATACCGGGACAGGGGGCAAACAGATACGCAGTATTTT	CASSPRYRDRGQTDTQYF
.	TRBV15	12	TRBJ2-1	.	TGTGCCACCAGAGATGCAATCGATGAGCAGTTCTTC	CATRDAIDEQFF
.	TRBV4-3	16	TRBJ2-7	.	TGCGCCAGCAGCCAAGATACTGGACTACCCACCTACGAGCAGTACTTC	CASSQDTGLPTYEQYF
.	TRBV12-5	16	TRBJ2-7	.	TGTGCTAGTGGTTTGGTACTATCCCCTGACTCCTACGAGCAGTACTTC	CASGLVLSPDSYEQYF
.	TRBV28	15	TRBJ2-1	.	TGTGCCAGCAGTTGGACGGGAAGCTCCTACAATGAGCAGTTCTTC	CASSWTGSSYNEQFF
TRBD1	TRBV20-1	13	TRBJ1-1	few	TGCAGTGCCACGCCCCGGGACAGAGTTGAAGCTTTCTTT	CSATPRDRVEAFF
.	TRBV12-3/TRBV12-4	12	TRBJ1-1	few	TGTGCCAGCAGTGTGGACGGCTCTCGAGCTTTCTTT	CASSVDGSRAFF
.	TRBV7-2	14	TRBJ2-3	.	TGTGCCAGCAGCTTAGCGAACGGGGAACATACGCAGTATTTT	CASSLANGEHTQYF
TRBD2	TRBV2	19	TRBJ2-7	.	TGTGCCAGTTTAAACCACCATCCAACTAGCGGGGGGGTCTCCTACGAGCAGTACTTC	CASLNHHPTSGGVSYEQYF
TRBD1	TRBV29-1	13	TRBJ2-7	few	TGCAGCGTAACGGGACAGGGGGCGACCGAGCAGTACTTC	CSVTGQGATEQYF
.	TRBV6-6	16	TRBJ1-5	.	TGTGCCAGCAGTTACATAGCAGGGGCTAGCAATCAGCCCCAGCATTTT	CASSYIAGASNQPQHF
.	TRBV11-3	14	TRBJ1-1	.	TGTGCCAGCGGCCGAGGGGGGGCGAACACTGAAGCTTTCTTT	CASGRGGANTEAFF
TRBD1	TRBV3-1	16	TRBJ2-1	.	TGTGCCAGCAGCCAAGAGGGGACAGGGCCCTACAATGAGCAGTTCTTC	CASSQEGTGPYNEQFF
TRBD2	TRBV2	17	TRBJ2-3	few	TGTGCCAGCAGTGCACCTTCGGCGGGAGGTAACACAGATACGCAGTATTTT	CASSAPSAGGNTDTQYF
.	TRBV7-9	16	TRBJ1-4	few	TGTGCCAGCAGTCGGCCTAACCTGGGCTCTAATGAAAAACTGTTTTTT	CASSRPNLGSNEKLFF
TRBD2	TRBV9	15	TRBJ2-1	.	TGTGCCAGCAGCTCTAGCGGGAGAGGTAGCGATGAGCAGTTCTTC	CASSSSGRGSDEQFF
.	TRBV7-9	17	TRBJ2-2	few	TGTGCCAGCAGCTTACGGGGATCCTTCCCGAACACCGGGGAGCTGTTTTTT	CASSLRGSFPNTGELFF
TRBD1	TRBV12-3/TRBV12-4	16	TRBJ1-2	.	TGTGCCAGCAGTTCCGAAGTCAGGACAGGGGGCGTGGGCTACACCTTC	CASSSEVRTGGVGYTF
.	TRBV15	17	TRBJ1-4	.	TGTGCCACTCGGCGCGCGCGGGGAGGAAGTAATAATGAAAAACTGTTTTTT	CATRRARGGSNNEKLFF
.	TRBV28	12	TRBJ1-2	.	TGTGCCACCCTTTGGGGGGACTATGGCTACACCTTC	CATLWGDYGYTF
TRBD1	TRBV28	15	TRBJ2-7	few	TGTGCCAGCAGTTTGTTGAGGACAGGTAACTACGAGCAGTACTTC	CASSLLRTGNYEQYF
.	TRBV4-3	18	TRBJ2-1	once	TGCGCCAGCAGCCAAGAAGGGGTAGGAAGGGCCATCGACAATGAGCAGTTCTTC	CASSQEGVGRAIDNEQFF
.	TRBV12-3/TRBV12-4	13	TRBJ2-1	.	TGTGCCAGCAGTTTATCACTAGTGTCTGAGCAGTTCTTC	CASSLSLVSEQFF
TRBD2	TRBV12-3/TRBV12-4	17	TRBJ2-5	many	TGTGCCAGCAGTCACCTACCGGGACTAGCGAGGGGGGAGACCCAGTACTTC	CASSHLPGLARGETQYF
.	TRBV7-3	16	TRBJ2-4	.	TGTGCCAGCAGCCCCTCAATGTTAATAGCCAAGAACATTCAGTACTTC	CASSPSMLIAKNIQYF
TRBD2	TRBV20-1	15	TRBJ2-5	few	TGCAGTGCTAGAGACCCTAGCGGGGGCCAAGAGACCCAGTACTTC	CSARDPSGGQETQYF
.	TRBV29-1	13	TRBJ1-1	many	TGCAGCGTTGAAAGTTGGGGGGACACTGAAGCTTTCTTT	CSVESWGDTEAFF
TRBD2	TRBV29-1	13	TRBJ2-5	.	TGCAGCGTTGACGGACTAGCGGGAGGGAGACAGTACTTC	CSVDGLAGGRQYF
TRBD2	TRBV5-1	16	TRBJ2-3	.	TGCGCCAGCAGCAAAACTAGCGGGAGATGGGCAGATACGCAGTATTTT	CASSKTSGRWADTQYF
.	TRBV29-1	13	TRBJ1-1	.	TGCAGCGTTGTGGGGGTGGGGGACACTGAAGCTTTCTTT	CSVVGVGDTEAFF
.	TRBV11-2	18	TRBJ2-6	.	TGTGCCAGCAGCTTCGGGACAAAGGGAAACTCTGGGGCCAACGTCCTGACTTTC	CASSFGTKGNSGANVLTF
.	TRBV7-3	14	TRBJ2-1	few	TGTGCCAGCAGCCCAAGGCCTGGCTGGGGTGAGCAGTTCTTC	CASSPRPGWGEQFF
.	TRBV5-1	13	TRBJ2-5	many	TGTGCCAGCAGTTCCGGGTCACAAGAGACCCAGTACTTC	CASSSGSQETQYF
.	TRBV20-1	14	TRBJ1-1	.	TGCAGTGCTAGACCGAGGGAGCTGAACACTGAGGCTTTCTTT	CSARPRELNTEAFF
TRBD2	TRBV29-1	13	TRBJ2-1	few	TGCAGCGAGGGACTAGCGGCAAACAATGAGCAGTTCTTC	CSEGLAANNEQFF
.	TRBV29-1	11	TRBJ2-7	few	TGCAGCGTATTTCAGGGTTACGAGCAGTACTTC	CSVFQGYEQYF
.	TRBV19	14	TRBJ1-6	.	TGTGCCAGTAGTCGGGACTCCTATAATTCACCCCTCCACTTT	CASSRDSYNSPLHF
TRBD1	TRBV29-1	15	TRBJ2-7	few	TGCAGCGTCGGTATAAACAGGGGGATCGCTTACGAGCAGTACTTC	CSVGINRGIAYEQYF
.	TRBV7-9	15	TRBJ2-1	few	TGTGCCAGCAGCTGGGACCGCGACTCCTACAATGAGCAGTTCTTC	CASSWDRDSYNEQFF